This T cell receptor (beta chain) derives from a study of shared clonotypes between healthy human individuals. This CDR3 has 19 amino acids. V lost 6 bases and J lost 6; bases outside the gene matches: 22. Germline CDR1 and CDR2: MDHEN and SYDVKM. TCRdb's table, derived via immunoSEQ multiplex PCR, lists solely in-frame clones and lacks some. The sample has around 500,000 clones, approximately 80% seen once. Without sorting, samples used about 90 million PBMCs for genomic DNA. The clonotype comes from a woman between 40 and 55 years old in good health. Some clones in this sample may be carry-over from other donors' samples. Sequences were obtained from PBMCs. This chain uses TRBV28 with TRBJ2-1, with 8 bases aligning to TRBD2. In DNA, the CDR3 is TGTGCCAGCAGCCCTTTTTCGGGGGTTCTGAGCGGGAGAGTCAATGAGCAGTTCTTC. Translating gives CASSPFSGVLSGRVNEQFF. The variable domain in full, with the rest retrieved from reference TRBV28 and TRBJ2-1, is DVKVTQSSRYLVKRTGEKVFLECVQDMDHENMFWYRQDPGLGLRLIYFSYDVKMKEKGDIPEGYSVSREKKERFSLILESASTNQTSMYLCASSPFSGVLSGRVNEQFFGPGTRLTVL.